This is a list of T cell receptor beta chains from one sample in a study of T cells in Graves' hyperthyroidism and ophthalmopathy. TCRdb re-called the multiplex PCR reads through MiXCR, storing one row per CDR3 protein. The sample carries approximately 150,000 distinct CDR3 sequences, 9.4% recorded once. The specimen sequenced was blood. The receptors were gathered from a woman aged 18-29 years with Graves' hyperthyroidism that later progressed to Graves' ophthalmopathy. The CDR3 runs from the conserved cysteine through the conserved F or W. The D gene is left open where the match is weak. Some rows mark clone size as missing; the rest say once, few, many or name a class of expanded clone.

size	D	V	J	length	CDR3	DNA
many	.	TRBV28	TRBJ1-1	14	CASTVGQSEYEAFF	TGTGCCAGCACTGTTGGACAGTCAGAATATGAAGCTTTCTTT
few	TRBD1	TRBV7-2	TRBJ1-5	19	CASSLVGQTALLGNQPQHF	TGTGCCAGCAGCTTAGTGGGACAGACGGCTCTTTTGGGCAATCAGCCCCAGCATTTT
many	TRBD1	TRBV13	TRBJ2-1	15	CASSLRDRVVNEQFF	TGTGCCAGCAGCTTACGGGACAGGGTCGTCAATGAGCAGTTCTTC
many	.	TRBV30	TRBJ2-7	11	CAWRYSYEQYF	TGTGCCTGGAGGTATAGCTACGAGCAGTACTTC
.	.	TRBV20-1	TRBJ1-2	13	CSAARTYDYGYTF	TGCAGTGCCGCCCGGACATACGATTATGGCTACACCTTC
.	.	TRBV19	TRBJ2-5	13	CASSLSSVETQYF	TGTGCCAGTAGTCTTTCTAGTGTTGAGACCCAGTACTTC
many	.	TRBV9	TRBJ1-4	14	CASSDTGRSKKLFF	TGTGCCAGCAGCGATACCGGACGGTCCAAAAAACTGTTTTTT
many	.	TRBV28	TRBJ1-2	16	CASSLGFGTAGYGYTF	TGTGCCAGCAGTTTGGGGTTCGGGACCGCGGGCTATGGCTACACCTTC
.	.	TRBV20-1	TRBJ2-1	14	CSARAPNLYNEQFF	TGCAGTGCTAGAGCCCCTAATCTCTACAATGAGCAGTTCTTC
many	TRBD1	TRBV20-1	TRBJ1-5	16	CSALTGEGGHNQPQHF	TGCAGTGCATTGACAGGGGAGGGGGGGCACAATCAGCCCCAGCATTTT
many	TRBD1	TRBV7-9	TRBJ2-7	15	CASSIRQGDSYEQYF	TGTGCCAGCAGCATCCGACAGGGGGACTCCTACGAGCAGTACTTC
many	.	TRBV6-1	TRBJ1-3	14	CATIPGGTGNTIYF	TGTGCCACGATCCCGGGGGGTACTGGAAACACCATATATTTT
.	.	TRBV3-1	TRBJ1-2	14	CASSQVGAGSGYTF	TGTGCCAGCAGCCAAGTCGGGGCAGGGTCTGGCTACACCTTC
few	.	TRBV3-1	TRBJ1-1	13	CASSQVLGTEAFF	TGTGCCAGCAGCCAAGTTTTGGGGACTGAAGCTTTCTTT
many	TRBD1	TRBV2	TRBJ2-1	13	CASSRGQGYEQFF	TGTGCCAGCAGCCGCGGACAGGGCTATGAGCAGTTCTTC
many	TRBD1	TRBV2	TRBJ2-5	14	CASTLDRGRETQYF	TGTGCCAGCACTCTGGACAGGGGGCGAGAGACCCAGTACTTC
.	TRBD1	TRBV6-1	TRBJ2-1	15	CTSSEATGGYNEQFF	TGTACCAGCAGTGAAGCGACAGGGGGCTACAATGAGCAGTTCTTC
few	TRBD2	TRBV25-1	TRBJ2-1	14	CASRELAGFHEQFF	TGTGCCAGCAGGGAACTAGCGGGATTCCATGAGCAGTTCTTC
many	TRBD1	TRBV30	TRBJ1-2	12	CAWRVGGGGYTF	TGTGCCTGGAGGGTAGGGGGCGGTGGCTACACCTTC
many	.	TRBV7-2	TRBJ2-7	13	CASSPHGGLEQYF	TGTGCCAGCAGCCCCCACGGGGGACTCGAGCAGTACTTC
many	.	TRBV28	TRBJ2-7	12	CASSLWAREQYF	TGTGCCAGCAGTTTATGGGCCCGGGAGCAGTACTTC
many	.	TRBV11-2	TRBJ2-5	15	CASSLELGDQETQYF	TGTGCCAGCAGCTTAGAGTTGGGGGACCAAGAGACCCAGTACTTC
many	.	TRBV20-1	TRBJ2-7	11	CSAERNYEQYF	TGCAGTGCTGAGCGTAACTACGAGCAGTACTTC
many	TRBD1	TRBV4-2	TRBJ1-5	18	CASSQEMTGGLRVQPQHF	TGTGCCAGCAGCCAAGAAATGACAGGGGGCTTGAGGGTACAGCCCCAGCATTTT
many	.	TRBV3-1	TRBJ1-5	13	CASSPGDNQPQHF	TGTGCCAGCAGCCCGGGGGACAATCAGCCCCAGCATTTT
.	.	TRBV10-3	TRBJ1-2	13	CASKDWEGYGYTF	TGTGCCAGCAAAGATTGGGAGGGGTATGGCTACACCTTC
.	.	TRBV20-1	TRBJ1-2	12	CSARQGNYGYTF	TGCAGTGCTAGACAGGGGAACTATGGCTACACCTTC